These 15 T cell receptor beta chains came from one sample sequenced in a study of T-cell memory formation after mild COVID-19. TCRdb re-called the 5' RACE reads with MiXCR, one entry per CDR3 protein. Counted here are about 140,000 distinct CDR3 sequences, more than 13% occurring once; the ten biggest clones make up roughly 28%. Sequenced material: PBMCs or a T cell subset sorted from them (not recorded which). The origin of the receptors is an adult woman who had mild COVID-19 (a few samples of this study predate the infection). Cell type and time point are not known.

In its sample, this clonotype was seen a few times. The chain uses TRBV24-1 and TRBJ2-2; the D is unclear. Trimming took 4 bases from V and 6 from J, leaving 5 bases between them. Germline V gene sequence: CDR1 KGHDR, CDR2 SFDVKD. The CDR3 runs 12 residues. The CDR3 is CATSDFPGELFF. DNA for the CDR3: TGTGCCACCAGTGACTTCCCCGGGGAGCTGTTTTTT.

This clonotype occurred a few times. V is TRBV4-3 and J is TRBJ1-3; D gene ambiguous. V was shortened by 3 bases and J by 2 bases, with 11 bases between the two germline ends. CDR1 and CDR2 from the germline V gene are LGHNA and YSLEER. The CDR3 contains 15 residues. CDR3 sequence: CASSHLTAAGNTIYF. CDR3 in DNA: TGCGCCAGCAGCCATCTAACGGCCGCTGGAAACACCATATATTTT.

This clonotype was seen at least ten times. This sequence joins TRBV29-1 and TRBJ2-7, with 11 positions matching TRBD2. Trimming removed 6 bases from V and 2 bases from J; junction bases left unmatched: 6. The length of the CDR3 is 14 residues. Germline V gene lookup returns CDR1 SQVTM and CDR2 ANQGSEA. CDR3 protein: CSVALAGAPYEQYF. In DNA form, the CDR3 reads TGCAGCGTCGCACTAGCGGGGGCCCCCTACGAGCAGTACTTC.

This sequence joins TRBV15 and TRBJ2-2; no clear D. There are 13 residues in the CDR3. The V and J ends lost 5 bases and 5 bases respectively, with 9 bases between them. Germline CDR1 and CDR2: LNHNV and YYDKDF (reference sequence). The CDR3 region is CATSLYLTGELFF. In DNA, the CDR3 is TGTGCCACCAGCCTTTACTTAACCGGGGAGCTGTTTTTT.

The table lists this clonotype with many counts. This chain uses TRBV29-1 with TRBJ1-2; D is uncertain. Germline CDR1 reads SQVTM; CDR2 reads ANQGSEA. The V end lost 0 bases, the J end lost 1 base, and 6 bases lay between the germline ends. This CDR3 region has 13 residues. The CDR3 DNA follows: TGCAGCGTTGAAGAGTCTGATAACTATGGCTACACCTTC. Amino acid sequence: CSVEESDNYGYTF. Based on the CDR3 plus reference TRBV29-1 and TRBJ1-2, the full variable domain is SAVISQKPSRDICQRGTSLTIQCQVDSQVTMMFWYRQQPGQSLTLIATANQGSEATYESGFVIDKFPISRPNLTFSTLTVSNMSPEDSSIYLCSVEESDNYGYTFGSGTRLTVV.

This clonotype showed up just a few times. This chain joins TRBV6-2 or TRBV6-3 and TRBJ2-1; the D gene is possibly TRBD2 (6 bases). Germline V CDR1 and CDR2: MNHEY, SVGEGT. This CDR3 region has 14 residues. With 5 bases removed from V and 4 bases from J, the gap between germline ends came to 12 bases. This chain's CDR3 is CASSLAGPYNEQFF. The CDR3 nucleotides read TGTGCCAGCAGTCTCGCGGGACCTTACAATGAGCAGTTCTTC.

This chain uses TRBV19 with TRBJ2-1, with 8 positions matching TRBD2. Trimming cost V 2 bases and J 7 bases; bases outside gene matches: 7. Germline V gives CDR1 LNHDA, CDR2 SQIVND (reference sequence). The CDR3 has 15 amino acids. The CDR3 DNA sequence: TGTGCCAGTAGTATATTCGAGCGGGAGAGGAATGAGCAGTTCTTC. It specifies CASSIFERERNEQFF. The variable domain in full, with the rest retrieved from reference TRBV19 and TRBJ2-1, is DGGITQSPKYLFRKEGQNVTLSCEQNLNHDAMYWYRQDPGQGLRLIYYSQIVNDFQKGDIAEGYSVSREKKESFPLTVTSAQKNPTAFYLCASSIFERERNEQFFGPGTRLTVL.

This clonotype was seen more than once but under ten times. The chain combines TRBV24-1 with TRBJ2-1, with a weak D call TRBD2 (6 bases). Deletions cut 5 bases from V and 6 bases from J, with 13 bases between. The CDR3 sequence is 14 residues long. Germline values: CDR1 KGHDR, CDR2 SFDVKD. CDR3 coding DNA: TGTGCCACCAGTGCGGGCGGGACCTTCAATGAGCAGTTCTTC. Its protein product is CATSAGGTFNEQFF.

This clonotype was counted many times. The chain joins TRBV6-5 to TRBJ2-5; possible D gene TRBD2, 5 bases. Trimming took 0 bases from V and 4 from J, leaving 18 bases between them. The germline V gene has CDR1 MNHEY and CDR2 SVGAGI. The CDR3 spans 17 residues. The CDR3 DNA follows: TGTGCCAGCAGTTACTCGAGGGCGAATTCGGCGGGAGAGACCCAGTACTTC. Translating it yields CASSYSRANSAGETQYF.

This chain joins TRBV20-1 and TRBJ2-7; D is possibly TRBD1 (6 bases). The CDR3 has 16 residues. Between the trimmed V and J ends, which lost 5 bases and 6 bases, there was a span of 26 bases. CDR1 is DFQATT and CDR2 is SNEGSKA in the germline V gene (reference sequence). The CDR3 loop reads CSAGPQTGADPSEQYF. In nucleotides, the CDR3 is TGCAGTGCTGGACCCCAGACAGGAGCTGACCCCTCCGAGCAGTACTTC.

This clonotype was seen only a few times. The V and J genes are TRBV12-3 or TRBV12-4 and TRBJ1-2; D not resolved. The CDR3 is 16 residues long. Trimming pared 5 bases from V and 0 bases from J, leaving 16 bases between. CDR3 in amino acids: CASSPLEGDTNYGYTF. Here the CDR3 DNA reads TGTGCCAGCAGTCCCCTGGAGGGCGACACTAACTATGGCTACACCTTC.

The chain links TRBV11-2 to TRBJ1-1, with D unresolved. Germline V lookup: CDR1 SGHAT, CDR2 FQNNGV. The CDR3 is 13 residues long. Trimming took 3 bases from V and 1 from J, leaving 6 bases between them. In DNA form, the CDR3 reads TGTGCCAGCAGCTTCGCGGCGAACACTGAAGCTTTCTTT. Translated: CASSFAANTEAFF. The full variable domain, its missing parts supplied by reference TRBV11-2 and TRBJ1-1, is EAGVAQSPRYKIIEKRQSVAFWCNPISGHATLYWYQQILGQGPKLLIQFQNNGVVDDSQLPKDRFSAERLKGVDSTLKIQPAKLEDSAVYLCASSFAANTEAFFGQGTRLTVV.

The genes are TRBV12-3 or TRBV12-4 and TRBJ1-2; perhaps TRBD1 as D (5 bases). The CDR3 runs to 13 residues. Between the trimmed V and J ends, which lost 3 bases and 4 bases, there was a span of 9 bases. DNA for the CDR3: TGTGCCAGCAGTTTTACGCAGGGCTATGGCTACACCTTC. Translating it yields CASSFTQGYGYTF.

The chain couples TRBV27 to TRBJ2-3; 7 bases match TRBD1. The CDR3 has 15 amino acids. Trimming removed 2 bases from V and 3 bases from J; junction bases left unmatched: 5. Germline CDR1 reads MNHEY; CDR2 reads SMNVEV (reference sequence). CDR3 residues: CASSLQGEFTDTQYF. CDR3 coding DNA: TGTGCCAGCAGTTTACAGGGGGAGTTTACAGATACGCAGTATTTT.

The J gene is TRBJ2-1, the V gene TRBV6-5; unclear D gene. The V end lost 1 base, the J end lost 5 bases, and 6 bases lay between the germline ends. The CDR3 has 13 amino acids. Germline V lookup: CDR1 MNHEY, CDR2 SVGAGI. DNA of the CDR3: TGTGCCAGCAGTTACTTTCGAGACAATGAGCAGTTCTTC. This codes for CASSYFRDNEQFF.